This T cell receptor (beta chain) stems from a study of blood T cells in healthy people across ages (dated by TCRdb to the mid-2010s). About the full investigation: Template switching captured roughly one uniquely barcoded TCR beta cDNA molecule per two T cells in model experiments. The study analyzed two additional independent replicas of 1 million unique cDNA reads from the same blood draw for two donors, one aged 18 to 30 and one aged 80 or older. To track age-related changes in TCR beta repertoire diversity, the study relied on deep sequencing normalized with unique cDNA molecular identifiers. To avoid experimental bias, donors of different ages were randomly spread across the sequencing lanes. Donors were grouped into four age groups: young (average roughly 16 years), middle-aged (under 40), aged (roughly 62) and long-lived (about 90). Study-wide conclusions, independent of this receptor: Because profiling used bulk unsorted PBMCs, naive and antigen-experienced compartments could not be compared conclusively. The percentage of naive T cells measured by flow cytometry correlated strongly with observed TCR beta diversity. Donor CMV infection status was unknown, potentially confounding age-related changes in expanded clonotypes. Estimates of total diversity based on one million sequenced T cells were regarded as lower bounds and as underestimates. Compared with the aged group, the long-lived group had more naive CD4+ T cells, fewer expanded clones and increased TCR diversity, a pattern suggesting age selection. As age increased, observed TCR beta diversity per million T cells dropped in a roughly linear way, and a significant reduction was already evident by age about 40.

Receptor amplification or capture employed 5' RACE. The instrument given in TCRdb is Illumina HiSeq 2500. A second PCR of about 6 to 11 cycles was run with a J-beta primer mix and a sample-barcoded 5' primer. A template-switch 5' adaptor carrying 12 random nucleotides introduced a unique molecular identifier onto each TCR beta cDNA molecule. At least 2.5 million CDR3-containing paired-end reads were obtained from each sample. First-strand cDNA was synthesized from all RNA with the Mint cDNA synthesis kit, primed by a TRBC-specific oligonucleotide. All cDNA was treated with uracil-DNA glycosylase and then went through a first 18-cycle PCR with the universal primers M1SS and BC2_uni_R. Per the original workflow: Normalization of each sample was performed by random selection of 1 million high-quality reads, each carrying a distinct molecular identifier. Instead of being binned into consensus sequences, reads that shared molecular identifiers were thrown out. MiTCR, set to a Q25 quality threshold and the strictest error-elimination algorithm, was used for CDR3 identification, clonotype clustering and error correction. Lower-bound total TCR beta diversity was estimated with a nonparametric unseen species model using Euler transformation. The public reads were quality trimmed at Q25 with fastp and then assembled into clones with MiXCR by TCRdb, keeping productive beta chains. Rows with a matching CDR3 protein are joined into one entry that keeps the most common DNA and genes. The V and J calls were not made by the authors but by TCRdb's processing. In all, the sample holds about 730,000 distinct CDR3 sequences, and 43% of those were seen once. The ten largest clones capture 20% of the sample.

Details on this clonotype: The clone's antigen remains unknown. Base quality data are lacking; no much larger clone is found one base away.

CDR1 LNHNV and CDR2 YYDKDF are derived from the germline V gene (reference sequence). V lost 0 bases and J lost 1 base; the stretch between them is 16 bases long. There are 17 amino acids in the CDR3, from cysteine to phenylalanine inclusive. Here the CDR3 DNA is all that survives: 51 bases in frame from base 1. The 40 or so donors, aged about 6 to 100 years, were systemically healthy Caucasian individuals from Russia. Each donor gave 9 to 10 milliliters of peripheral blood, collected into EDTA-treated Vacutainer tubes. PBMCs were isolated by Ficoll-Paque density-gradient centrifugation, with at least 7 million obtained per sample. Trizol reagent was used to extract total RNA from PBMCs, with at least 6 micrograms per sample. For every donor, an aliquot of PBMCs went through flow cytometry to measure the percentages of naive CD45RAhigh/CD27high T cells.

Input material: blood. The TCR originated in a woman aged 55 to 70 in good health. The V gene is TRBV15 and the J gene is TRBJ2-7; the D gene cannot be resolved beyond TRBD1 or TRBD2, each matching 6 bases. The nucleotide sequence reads TGTGCCACCAGCAGAGATAGTGCAAAAGGGGGGTCCTACGAGCAGTACTTC. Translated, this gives CATSRDSAKGGSYEQYF.